This entry features one T cell receptor beta chain sequence. Its antigen has not been determined. The input lacks base qualities; no much larger clone sits a single base away. Participants in the prospective study were enrolled through a virtual design, were aged roughly 18 to 90 years, and lived in approximately 25 United States geographic areas. To assign participants to cohorts, the prospective study relied on clinical history that participants themselves reported in a screening survey and a study questionnaire. In the prospective study, whole blood, serum and a nasopharyngeal or oropharyngeal swab were collected from each participant by mobile phlebotomists. Additional blood draws and questionnaires over an approximately 2-month period could optionally be provided by prospective study participants. Before DNA extraction, prospective study blood samples were shipped either frozen or at room temperature.

This sample stems from a study of blood T cell repertoires in COVID-19 (TCRdb year 2020). For the study in its entirety: The collaborator samples originated in the United States, Italy and Spain and spanned the acute and convalescent phases of COVID-19. The prospective study material was composed of cDNA or gDNA derived from T cells, B-cell-depleted T cells, or PBMCs. Deeply sampled blood TCRbeta repertoires from subjects exposed to, actively infected with, or recovered from COVID-19 were included in the dataset. The repertoires were released in a freely available public database meant as a resource for research on the immune response to SARS-CoV-2. The samples were drawn from the first 160 participants of the ongoing ImmuneRACE study and from 950 to 1,500 subjects provided by 6 global collaborators. Nearly every sample came with metadata listing a de-identified subject ID, COVID-19 status, age in years and sex. Where available, HLA class I and class II types were taken from metadata supplied by the sample provider and were not determined by assay-based typing.

TCRbeta CDR3 regions were amplified from genomic DNA by means of the immunoSEQ Assay, a bias-controlled multiplex PCR. The paper's processing steps were these. The number of nucleated cells in each sample was estimated from the amplification of reference gene primers within the assay. To quantify the absolute abundance of each unique TCRbeta CDR3 rearrangement, sequence reads were collapsed and filtered. For each sample, productive Simpson clonality was calculated as the square root of Simpson's diversity index across productive rearrangements. Here the immuneACCESS table is served through TCRdb, limited to in-frame sequences with V and J called. Missing clones are a known gap in these copies; in checked studies unresolved V genes cover under half, and the rest lacks a known reason. The D gene and trimming were derived from the DNA, and the V and J assignments and clone size from that table. A total of roughly 250,000 clones appear in this sample, about nine tenths of them only once. The ten largest clonotypes hold over 2% of the sample.

From the germline V gene (reference sequence), CDR1 is SEHNR and CDR2 is FQNEAQ. V ends up 3 bases short and J 4 bases short, with an unmatched junction base count of 2. The CDR3 runs 15 residues from the cysteine to the phenylalanine. The read is trimmed to its CDR3 DNA, 45 bases read in frame from base 1. General findings and caveats noted by the study authors: The amount of clinical and demographic metadata varied by source and participant and was provided uncurated.

This sequence was found in a woman aged 40 to 50 with acute COVID-19. The chain links TRBV7-9 with TRBJ2-3; 12 bases in the middle match TRBD2. The sequenced sample consisted of PBMCs or T cells enriched from blood (not recorded which). DNA sequence: TGTGCCAGCAGCTTGACTAGCGGGAGCGCAGATACGCAGTATTTT. This translates into CASSLTSGSADTQYF.